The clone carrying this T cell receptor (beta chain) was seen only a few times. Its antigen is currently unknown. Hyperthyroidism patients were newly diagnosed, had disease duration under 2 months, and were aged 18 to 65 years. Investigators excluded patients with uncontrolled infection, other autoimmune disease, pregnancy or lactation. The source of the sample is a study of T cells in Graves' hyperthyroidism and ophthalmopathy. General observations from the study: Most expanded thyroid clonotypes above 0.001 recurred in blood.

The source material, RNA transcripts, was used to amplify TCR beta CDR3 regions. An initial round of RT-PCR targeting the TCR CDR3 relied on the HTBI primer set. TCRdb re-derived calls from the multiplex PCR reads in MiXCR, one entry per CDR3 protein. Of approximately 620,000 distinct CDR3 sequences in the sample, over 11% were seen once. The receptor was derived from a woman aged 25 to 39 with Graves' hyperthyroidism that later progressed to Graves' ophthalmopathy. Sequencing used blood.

CDR3 in amino acids: CASSRSGGEAFF. DNA for the CDR3: TGCGCCAGCAGCCGTTCAGGGGGAGAAGCTTTCTTT. This sequence joins TRBV4-1 and TRBJ1-1; 7 bases map to TRBD1. With 4 bases clipped from V and 8 bases from J, the junction kept 4 bases outside the gene matches. CDR3 length equals 12 residues. Germline V CDR1 and CDR2: MGHRA, YSYEKL.